This record concerns one TCR beta chain sequence. Its antigen remains unidentified. V lost 7 bases to trimming and J lost 3 bases, with 10 bases between them. From germline, CDR1 is LNHDA and CDR2 SQIVND (reference sequence). CDR3 size: 14 residues. The data belong to a study of shared clonotypes between healthy human individuals. Study-wide points: It was expected that sequencing depth would affect clonotype sharing among donors. Genetic and exposure-history diversity was limited by the small donor number. Relative to their counterparts shared across all four donors, non-shared clonotypes exhibited diminished generation probabilities.

In the original processing: There were no quality scores in the junction-only immunoSEQ sequences, so filtering differed. Data came from immunoSEQ multiplex PCR; TCRdb stores just in-frame clones and leaves some out. V and J calls plus clone size are reproduced from that table; the DNA served to infer D and trimming. The top ten hold roughly 1.1% of the sample, which has around 2,000,000 clones, about 95% seen once. The naive CD8 population came from CD45RO-negative cells selected for CCR7, without terminally differentiated effector memory CD45RA+ cells. Sequencing input: naive CD8+ T cells sorted from blood. This receptor was taken from a man aged 18 to 29 in good health. The V call is TRBV19, the J call TRBJ2-6; D unresolved. Written as DNA, the CDR3 is TGTGCCAGTAATGCGGAGATTGGGGCCAACGTCCTGACTTTC. The encoded protein is CASNAEIGANVLTF.